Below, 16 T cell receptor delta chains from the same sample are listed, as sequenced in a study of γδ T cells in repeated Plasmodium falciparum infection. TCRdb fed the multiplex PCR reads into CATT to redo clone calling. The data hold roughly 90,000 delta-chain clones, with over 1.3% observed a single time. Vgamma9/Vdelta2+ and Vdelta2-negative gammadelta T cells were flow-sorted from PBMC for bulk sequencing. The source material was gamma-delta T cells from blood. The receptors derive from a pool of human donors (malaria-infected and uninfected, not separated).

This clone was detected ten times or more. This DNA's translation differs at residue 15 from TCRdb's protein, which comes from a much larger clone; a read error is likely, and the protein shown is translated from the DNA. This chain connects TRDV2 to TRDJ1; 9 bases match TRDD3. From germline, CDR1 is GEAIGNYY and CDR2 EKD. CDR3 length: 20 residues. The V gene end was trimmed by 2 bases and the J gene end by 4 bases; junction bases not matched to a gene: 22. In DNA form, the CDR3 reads TGTGCCTGTGACAGACTGCTGGGGGATTCGCTAGACCGACACATCGATAAACTCATCTTT. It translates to CACDRLLGDSLDRHIDKLIF.

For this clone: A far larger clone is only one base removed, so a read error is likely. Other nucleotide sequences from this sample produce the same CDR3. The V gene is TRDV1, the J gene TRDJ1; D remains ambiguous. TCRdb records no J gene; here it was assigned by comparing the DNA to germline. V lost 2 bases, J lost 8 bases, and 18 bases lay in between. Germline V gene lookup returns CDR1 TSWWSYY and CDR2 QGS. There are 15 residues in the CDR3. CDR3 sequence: CALGEVYVLPHKLIF. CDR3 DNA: TGTGCTCTTGGGGAAGTTTACGTCTTGCCCCACAAACTCATCTTT.

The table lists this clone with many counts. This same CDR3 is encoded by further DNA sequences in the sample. The DNA of the CDR3 is TGTGCTCTTGGGGGCGGATGGGGGATCCAATACACCGATAAACTCATCTTT. It specifies CALGGGWGIQYTDKLIF. V gene TRDV1 combines with J gene TRDJ1; TRDD3 agrees at 8 bases. CDR1 and CDR2 from the germline V gene are TSWWSYY and QGS. This CDR3 has 17 residues. The junction had 10 bases not matched to a gene; V was cut back by 4 bases and J by 0 bases.

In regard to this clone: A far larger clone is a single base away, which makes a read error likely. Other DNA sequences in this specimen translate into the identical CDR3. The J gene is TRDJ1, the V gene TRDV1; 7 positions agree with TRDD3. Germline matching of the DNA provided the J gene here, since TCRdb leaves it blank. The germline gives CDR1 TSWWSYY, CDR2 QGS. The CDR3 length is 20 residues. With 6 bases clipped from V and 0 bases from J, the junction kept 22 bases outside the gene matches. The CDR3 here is CALGESSRYWGPLYTDKLIF. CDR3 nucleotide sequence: TGTGCTCTTGGAGAATCTTCTCGGTACTGGGGTCCGCTGTACACCGATAAACTCATCTTT.

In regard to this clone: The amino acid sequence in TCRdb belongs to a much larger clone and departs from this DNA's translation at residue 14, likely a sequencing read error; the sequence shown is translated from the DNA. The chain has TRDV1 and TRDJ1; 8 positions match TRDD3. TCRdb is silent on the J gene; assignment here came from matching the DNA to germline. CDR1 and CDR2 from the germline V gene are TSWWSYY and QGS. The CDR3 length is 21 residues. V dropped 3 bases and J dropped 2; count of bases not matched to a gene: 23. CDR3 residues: CALGDGYRQGYGFHLTDKLIF. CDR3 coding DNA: TGTGCTCTTGGGGATGGTTATAGACAGGGATACGGTTTTCATTTGACCGATAAACTCATCTTT.

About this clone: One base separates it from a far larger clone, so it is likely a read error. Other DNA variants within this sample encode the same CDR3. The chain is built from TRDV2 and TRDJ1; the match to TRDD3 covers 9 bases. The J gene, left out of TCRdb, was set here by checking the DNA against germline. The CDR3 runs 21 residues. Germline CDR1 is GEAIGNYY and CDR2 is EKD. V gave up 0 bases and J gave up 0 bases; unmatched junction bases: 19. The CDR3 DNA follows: TGTGCCTGTGACACCCTTACTGGGGATACGGGGGCATCGGTCTACACCGATAAACTCATCTTT. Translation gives CACDTLTGDTGASVYTDKLIF.

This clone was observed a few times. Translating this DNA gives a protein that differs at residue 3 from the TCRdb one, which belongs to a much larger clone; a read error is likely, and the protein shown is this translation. The CDR3 nucleotides are TGTGCCTGTGAACCCTACGGCGATAAACTCATCTTT. Its protein is CACEPYGDKLIF. The genes are TRDV3 and TRDJ1; the D gene is possibly TRDD2 (5 bases). This CDR3 is built from 12 residues. The germline V and J ends were trimmed by 4 bases and 4 bases, with 13 bases remaining between them. CDR1 and CDR2 from the germline V gene are TVYSNPD and GDNSRS (reference sequence).

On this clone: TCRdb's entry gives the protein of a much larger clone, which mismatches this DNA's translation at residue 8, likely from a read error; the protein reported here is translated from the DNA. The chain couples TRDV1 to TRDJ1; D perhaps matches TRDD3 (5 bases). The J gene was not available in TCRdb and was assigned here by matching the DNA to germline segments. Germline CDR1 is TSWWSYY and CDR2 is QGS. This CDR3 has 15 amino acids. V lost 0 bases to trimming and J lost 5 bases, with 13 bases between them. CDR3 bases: TGTGCTCTTGGGGAACTGAGGCTGGGCCCTGATAAACTCATCTTT. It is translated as CALGELRLGPDKLIF.

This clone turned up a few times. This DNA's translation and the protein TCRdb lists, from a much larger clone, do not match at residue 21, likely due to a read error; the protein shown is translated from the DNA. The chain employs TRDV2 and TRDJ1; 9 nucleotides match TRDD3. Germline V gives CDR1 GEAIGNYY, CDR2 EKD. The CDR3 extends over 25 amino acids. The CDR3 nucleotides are TGTGCCTGTGACACCGTGGGCCCTTCCCAGGTCCTGGCTACTGGGGGACCCCTTTCGACCGTTAAACTCATCTTT. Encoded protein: CACDTVGPSQVLATGGPLSTVKLIF.

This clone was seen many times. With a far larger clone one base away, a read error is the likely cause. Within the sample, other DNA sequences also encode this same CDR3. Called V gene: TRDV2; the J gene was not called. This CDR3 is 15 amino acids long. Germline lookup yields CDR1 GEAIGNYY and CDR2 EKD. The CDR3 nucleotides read TGTGCCTGTGACCCCTTACAACGTCCGCACGGTAAGCTCATCTTT. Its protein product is CACDPLQRPHGKLIF.

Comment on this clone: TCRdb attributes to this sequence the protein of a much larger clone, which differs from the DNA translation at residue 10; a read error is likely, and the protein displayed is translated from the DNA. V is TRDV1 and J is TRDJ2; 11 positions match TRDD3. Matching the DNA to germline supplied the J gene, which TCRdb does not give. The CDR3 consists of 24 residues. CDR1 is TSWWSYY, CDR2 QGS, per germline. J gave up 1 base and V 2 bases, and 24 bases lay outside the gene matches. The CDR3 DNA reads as TGTGCTCTTGGGGAATTCCCACCAGTTCTCTATACTGGGGGATATAAAGGTTTGACAGCACAACTCTTCTTT. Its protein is CALGEFPPVLYTGGYKGLTAQLFF.

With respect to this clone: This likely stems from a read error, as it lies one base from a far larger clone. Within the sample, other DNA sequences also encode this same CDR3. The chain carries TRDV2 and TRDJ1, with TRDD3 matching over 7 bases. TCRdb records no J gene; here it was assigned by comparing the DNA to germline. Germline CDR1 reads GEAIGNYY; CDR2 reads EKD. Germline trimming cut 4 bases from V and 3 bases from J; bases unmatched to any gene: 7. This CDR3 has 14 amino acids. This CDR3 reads CACERIREADKLIF. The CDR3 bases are TGTGCCTGTGAACGGATACGCGAGGCCGATAAACTCATCTTT.

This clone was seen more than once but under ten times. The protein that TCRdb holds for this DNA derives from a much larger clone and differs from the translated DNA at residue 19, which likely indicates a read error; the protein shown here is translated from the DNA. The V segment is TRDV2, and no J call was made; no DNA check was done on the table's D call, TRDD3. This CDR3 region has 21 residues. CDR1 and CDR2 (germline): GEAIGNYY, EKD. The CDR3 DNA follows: TGTGCCTGTGACACGGCGTACTGGGGGATACGCGATACCCCATACACCGATAAACCCATCTTT. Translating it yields CACDTAYWGIRDTPYTDKPIF.

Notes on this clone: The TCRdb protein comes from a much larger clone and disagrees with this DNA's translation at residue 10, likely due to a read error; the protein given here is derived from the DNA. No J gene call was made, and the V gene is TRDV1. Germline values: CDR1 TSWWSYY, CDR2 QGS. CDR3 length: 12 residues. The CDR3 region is CALGDPKGEPIF. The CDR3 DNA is TGTGCTCTTGGGGATCCCAAGGGGGAACCCATCTTT.

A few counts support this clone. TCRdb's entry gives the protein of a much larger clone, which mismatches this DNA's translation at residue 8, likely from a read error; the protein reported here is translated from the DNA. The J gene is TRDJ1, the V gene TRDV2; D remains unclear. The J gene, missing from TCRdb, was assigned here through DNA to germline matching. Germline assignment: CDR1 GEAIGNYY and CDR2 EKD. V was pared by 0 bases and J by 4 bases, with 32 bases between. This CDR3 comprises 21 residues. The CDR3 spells CACDTVQRAKNFQGEGDKLIF. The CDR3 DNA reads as TGTGCCTGTGACACCGTTCAAAGGGCTAAAAATTTCCAGGGCGAGGGCGATAAACTCATCTTT.

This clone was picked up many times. CDR3 region: CALGELEGELGETDKLIF. CDR3 DNA sequence: TGTGCTCTTGGGGAACTAGAGGGTGAGCTGGGGGAAACCGATAAACTCATCTTT. The rearrangement joins TRDV1 to TRDJ1, with 8 bases lining up with TRDD3. The trim removed 0 bases at V and 2 bases at J, leaving 11 bases unmatched. Germline values: CDR1 TSWWSYY, CDR2 QGS. The CDR3 runs to 18 residues.